One sample yielded the 14 T cell receptor beta chains listed below, sequenced in a study of PD-L1 blockade in urothelial cancer. Regarding time point: peripheral blood 6 weeks after treatment start. This table comes from immunoSEQ multiplex PCR, and its TCRdb copy is limited to in-frame clones, with some not included. The sample carries about 130,000 clones, 86% recorded once. Sequenced here: PBMCs, sampled around atezolizumab (anti-PD-L1) treatment. The origin of the receptors is a man aged 45-65 years with urothelial cancer.

The rearrangement uses TRBV7-9 and TRBJ1-2; TRBD1 might be the D (6 bases). This CDR3 spans 15 amino acids. The V gene lost 0 bases and the J gene lost 5 bases, with 13 bases spanning the gap. Germline CDR1 SEHNR, CDR2 FQNEAQ (reference sequence). The CDR3 region has the DNA TGTGCCAGCAGCTTAGCGGCGGGGGCGGTTTATGGCTACACCTTC. Translation gives CASSLAAGAVYGYTF.

This chain uses TRBV6-5 with TRBJ2-3; the match to TRBD2 covers 7 bases. From germline, CDR1 is MNHEY and CDR2 SVGAGI. The CDR3 length is 14 residues. The trim removed 6 bases at V and 2 bases at J, leaving 5 bases unmatched. The CDR3 DNA sequence: TGTGCCAGCAGCCCTAGCGGACACACAGATACGCAGTATTTT. This translates into CASSPSGHTDTQYF.

CDR3 amino acids: CATHKSDSKDYIQYF. The CDR3 DNA is TGTGCCACCCACAAATCCGACAGCAAGGATTACATTCAGTACTTC. The chain employs TRBV6-7 and TRBJ2-4; TRBD1 is a possible D gene (5 bases). TRBV6-7 is identified as an open reading frame with a role that is uncertain. Deletions cut 10 bases from V and 8 bases from J, with 24 bases between. This CDR3 is built from 15 residues.

The chain joins TRBV7-9 to TRBJ1-1, with TRBD1 as a possible D gene (6 bases). Germline V gene sequence: CDR1 SEHNR, CDR2 FQNEAQ (reference sequence). The CDR3 has 13 amino acids. Trimming pared 4 bases from V and 5 bases from J, leaving 11 bases between. This chain's CDR3 is CASSWGRGTEAFF. CDR3 nucleotides: TGTGCCAGCAGCTGGGGCAGGGGAACTGAAGCTTTCTTT.

This clone has only one observation. The gene calls are TRBV28 and TRBJ1-2; a possible D gene is TRBD1 (6 bases). The germline V gene encodes CDR1 MDHEN and CDR2 SYDVKM. The CDR3 totals 13 residues. V gave up 8 bases and J gave up 8 bases, with 18 bases separating them. The chain's CDR3 is CASVRAGGDGYTF. As DNA, the CDR3 is TGTGCCAGCGTCCGTGCGGGGGGCGACGGCTACACCTTC.

The genes are TRBV6-5 and TRBJ2-7; 8 nucleotides line up with TRBD1. Germline lookup yields CDR1 MNHEY and CDR2 SVGAGI. This CDR3 region has 12 residues. The V and J ends lost 6 bases and 7 bases, in that order; junction bases with no gene match: 5. CDR3 loop: CASRQQGGEQYF. CDR3 nucleotide sequence: TGTGCCAGCAGGCAACAGGGGGGTGAGCAGTACTTC.

The chain joins TRBV5-6 to TRBJ2-4, with D possibly TRBD2 on 5 matching bases. V lost 3 bases and J 0 bases, leaving 10 bases between the germline ends. Germline V gene sequence: CDR1 SGHDT, CDR2 YYEEEE. The CDR3 is made up of 15 amino acids. The CDR3 sequence is CASSSWRAAKNIQYF. In nucleotides, the CDR3 is TGTGCCAGCAGCTCCTGGCGGGCAGCCAAAAACATTCAGTACTTC.

The rearrangement joins TRBV19 to TRBJ2-2; 11 nucleotides line up with TRBD2. Germline V CDR1 and CDR2: LNHDA, SQIVND (reference sequence). CDR3 length: 20 residues. V was pared by 3 bases and J by 4 bases, with 16 bases of the junction left unmatched. The CDR3 bases are TGTGCCAGTAGTATCCGCCCCGTAGCGGGAGGGTACGTCGGCACCGGGGAGCTGTTTTTT. Its translation: CASSIRPVAGGYVGTGELFF.

Remarks on this clone: The junction departs from the called germline gene at one end, perhaps through a read error. This chain connects TRBV7-2 to TRBJ1-1, with a possible D match to TRBD1 (5 bases). The CDR3 is 13 residues long. Looked up from germline, CDR1 is SGHTA and CDR2 is FQGNSA. CDR3 sequence reads: CASSLATVTEAFF. CDR3 coding DNA: TGTGCCAGCAGCCTAGCGACAGTTACTGAAGCTTTCTTT.

In DNA, the CDR3 is TGTGCCAGCAGTGAAGGGTGGCAGCGGAATTCACCCCTCCACTTT. Translation: CASSEGWQRNSPLHF. The gene calls are TRBV2 and TRBJ1-6; D ambiguous. The CDR3 has 15 residues. V lost 1 base to trimming and J lost 7 bases, with 11 bases between them. The germline CDR1 and CDR2 sequences are SNHLY and FYNNEI.

This chain uses TRBV19 with TRBJ1-5; D is undetermined. Germline V gene data show CDR1 as LNHDA and CDR2 as SQIVND (reference sequence). The CDR3 is 14 residues long. The ends were cut back, 4 bases at V and 3 bases at J, with 10 bases in the middle. The CDR3 sequence is CASSTLELNQPQHF. The DNA of the CDR3 is TGTGCCAGTAGTACCTTGGAGCTCAATCAGCCCCAGCATTTT.

This clone was counted only a few times. The rearrangement joins TRBV5-1 to TRBJ2-1, with D tentatively TRBD1 (6 bases). The CDR3 is 15 residues long. V was pared by 3 bases and J by 8 bases, with 18 bases between. Germline V gene sequence: CDR1 SGHRS, CDR2 YFSETQ. The CDR3 reads CASSSVKTGNDEQFF. CDR3 DNA sequence: TGCGCCAGCAGCTCCGTTAAAACAGGGAACGATGAGCAGTTCTTC.

This clone was detected only once. The V and J genes are TRBV7-5 and TRBJ1-1. TRBV7-5 is a recognized pseudogene. This CDR3 is built from 16 residues. The CDR3 spells CARSLARGAVVIEAFF. CDR3 in DNA: TGTGCCAGAAGCTTAGCCCGGGGGGCCGTTGTGATTGAAGCTTTCTTT.

The sample holds one count of this clone. The V gene is TRBV28, the J gene TRBJ1-6; no clear D gene. The CDR3 consists of 15 residues. V lost 3 bases and J 6 bases, leaving 12 bases between the germline ends. The germline gives CDR1 MDHEN, CDR2 SYDVKM. CDR3 coding DNA: TGTGCCAGCAGTTTCTCCCGGAGGAGTAATTCACCCCTCCACTTT. Translated: CASSFSRRSNSPLHF. The complete variable domain, with remaining parts taken from reference TRBV28 and TRBJ1-6, reads DVKVTQSSRYLVKRTGEKVFLECVQDMDHENMFWYRQDPGLGLRLIYFSYDVKMKEKGDIPEGYSVSREKKERFSLILESASTNQTSMYLCASSFSRRSNSPLHFGNGTRLTVT.